Presented here are 10 T cell receptor beta chains from one specimen sequenced in a study of OX40 agonist ivuxolimab in advanced cancers. Assay: immunoSEQ multiplex PCR; the TCRdb copy retains only in-frame clones and omits some. This table holds about 36,000 clones, about 78% found once. Sequenced material: CD4+ or CD8+ T cells sorted from blood, taken in a trial of the OX40 agonist ivuxolimab. The receptor set was obtained from an adult with an advanced solid tumor such as melanoma, head and neck, liver or kidney cancer.

The rearrangement links TRBV7-9 to TRBJ2-7; D gene ambiguous. Looked up from germline, CDR1 is SEHNR and CDR2 is FQNEAQ (reference sequence). Trimming removed 1 base at V and 1 base at J, with 5 bases between. The CDR3 contains 13 residues. This CDR3 is CASSLGRSYEQYF. The CDR3 region has the DNA TGTGCCAGCAGCTTAGGGAGATCCTACGAGCAGTACTTC.

This sequence joins TRBV27 and TRBJ2-3; no definite D call. V lost 4 bases, J lost 1 base, and 3 bases lay in between. Germline V lookup: CDR1 MNHEY, CDR2 SMNVEV (reference sequence). The CDR3 spans 12 residues. CDR3 sequence: CASSSRTDTQYF. In DNA, the CDR3 is TGTGCCAGCAGTTCCCGCACAGATACGCAGTATTTT.

V gene TRBV2 combines with J gene TRBJ1-4; TRBD1 agrees at 8 bases. This CDR3 has 14 residues. CDR1 SNHLY and CDR2 FYNNEI come from the germline V gene. V was pared by 10 bases and J by 8 bases, with 12 bases of the junction left unmatched. CDR3 sequence: CAMTRQGKGEKLFF. CDR3 nucleotide sequence: TGTGCCATGACGAGACAGGGGAAAGGGGAAAAACTGTTTTTT.

The chain recombines TRBV12-5 with TRBJ1-4, with D possibly TRBD1 on 6 matching bases. The V end lost 6 bases, the J end lost 3 bases, and 11 bases lay between the germline ends. Germline V gene sequence: CDR1 LGHNT, CDR2 FRNRAP. This CDR3 is built from 14 residues. The CDR3 DNA reads TGTGCTAGTGGAGGAAGGGGGGCTAATGAAAAACTGTTTTTT. It translates to CASGGRGANEKLFF.

This clone was picked up one time. Relative to the germline gene, one junction end is altered; a read error may explain this. The chain employs TRBV4-1 and TRBJ2-3; maybe TRBD2 (5 bases). The CDR3 runs to 15 residues. The V gene's germline CDR1 is MGHRA and CDR2 YSYEKL. The CDR3 loop reads CANSQALATWDTQYF. CDR3 DNA: TGCGCCAACAGCCAAGCGCTAGCCACTTGGGATACGCAGTATTTT.

The chain carries TRBV27 and TRBJ2-3, with D possibly TRBD1 on 6 matching bases. Germline CDR1 MNHEY, CDR2 SMNVEV (reference sequence). CDR3 length equals 12 residues. V lost 8 bases, J lost 4 bases, and 10 bases lay in between. The CDR3 bases are TGTGCCAGCGGGCCAGGGGCAGATACGCAGTATTTT. This codes for CASGPGADTQYF.

The gene calls are TRBV6-1 and TRBJ1-4, with D unclear. CDR1 and CDR2 from the germline V gene are MNHNS and SASEGT. V lost 1 base and J 5 bases, leaving 11 bases between the germline ends. The CDR3 extends over 15 amino acids. CDR3 coding DNA: TGTGCCAGCAGTGAAGTAAAAGGATCGAATGAAAAACTGTTTTTT. It translates to CASSEVKGSNEKLFF.

J is TRBJ2-2 and V is TRBV7-4, with D perhaps matching TRBD1 or TRBD2 (5 bases each). Germline values: CDR1 SGHVT, CDR2 SQSDAQ. V shed 5 bases and J shed 6 bases, with 13 bases lying between them. The CDR3 spans 14 residues. This CDR3 reads CASSRKMGAGELFF. CDR3 nucleotides: TGTGCCAGCAGCCGTAAGATGGGGGCCGGGGAGCTGTTTTTT.

The genes are TRBV7-8 and TRBJ2-7; TRBD2 aligns across 9 bases. CDR3 size: 15 residues. Germline CDR1 reads SGHVS; CDR2 reads FQNEAQ. V dropped 1 base and J dropped 0; count of bases not matched to a gene: 1. CDR3 sequence (DNA): TGTGCCAGCAGCTTAGTAGCGGGGGACTCCTACGAGCAGTACTTC. Amino acids: CASSLVAGDSYEQYF.

The chain is built from TRBV19 and TRBJ2-2; D gene uncertain. The CDR3 totals 15 residues. Trimming shortened V by 6 bases and J by 3 bases, and 14 bases separated the two germline ends. Germline V CDR1 and CDR2: LNHDA, SQIVND (reference sequence). CDR3 protein: CASRLASLDTGELFF. CDR3 DNA: TGTGCCAGTAGGTTAGCCAGTTTGGACACCGGGGAGCTGTTTTTT.